Listed here are 32 T cell receptor beta chains from one sample, sequenced in a study of shared clonotypes between healthy human individuals (dated by TCRdb to between 2020 and 2021). Libraries were prepared through the immunoSEQ multiplex PCR assay. TCRdb mirrors the immuneACCESS table, restricted to in-frame sequences. Some clones are absent from its copies; in checked studies, under half trace to an unresolved V gene, and the reason for the others is unknown. In all, the sample holds 2 million to 2.5 million clones, and about 94% of those were seen once. The ten biggest clones cover over 0.1% of the sample. The sequencing input was naive CD4+ T cells sorted from blood. In light of the paper, this sample's cell subset or site label describes: CD45RA+ positively selected. Receptors were obtained from a man aged 18 to 30 in good health.

As concerns this clone: The same CDR3 is also encoded by other DNA sequences in this sample. This chain joins TRBV7-2 and TRBJ1-6; D remains ambiguous. The germline V gene has CDR1 SGHTA and CDR2 FQGNSA. V lost 2 bases and J lost 9, with 5 bases in between. The CDR3 covers 12 residues. The CDR3 DNA reads as TGTGCCAGCAGCTTAATGGGTTCACCCCTCCACTTT. This gives the protein CASSLMGSPLHF.

Only one count was recorded for this clone. The chain has TRBV6-1 and TRBJ2-2; D is uncertain. CDR1 and CDR2 (germline): MNHNS, SASEGT. The length of the CDR3 is 13 residues. Between the trimmed V and J ends, which lost 1 base and 7 bases, there was a span of 7 bases. DNA of the CDR3: TGTGCCAGCAGTGAAGGGACGGTCGGGGAGCTGTTTTTT. This gives the protein CASSEGTVGELFF.

The chain carries TRBV10-2 and TRBJ2-5, with D possibly matching TRBD2 (6 bases). Germline CDR1 reads WSHSY; CDR2 reads SAAADI. This CDR3 region has 13 residues. Trimming removed 8 bases from V and 4 bases from J, with 14 bases in between. This CDR3 reads CASAELAGETQYF. CDR3 DNA sequence: TGCGCCAGCGCGGAACTAGCTGGAGAGACCCAGTACTTC.

The chain combines TRBV19 with TRBJ2-1, with 11 nucleotides matching TRBD2. The CDR3 extends over 14 amino acids. The V gene end was trimmed by 8 bases and the J gene end by 10 bases; junction bases not matched to a gene: 10. Germline CDR1 LNHDA, CDR2 SQIVND (reference sequence). The CDR3 sequence: CASATSGEREEQFF. CDR3 in DNA: TGTGCCAGTGCGACTAGCGGGGAACGTGAGGAGCAGTTCTTC.

The genes are TRBV19 and TRBJ1-1; D call uncertain. V shed 6 bases and J shed 2 bases, with 10 bases lying between them. Germline V CDR1 and CDR2: LNHDA, SQIVND (reference sequence). The length of the CDR3 is 13 residues. The CDR3 DNA reads as TGTGCCAGTAGCGCCTCGGGAAACACTGAAGCTTTCTTT. It yields the protein CASSASGNTEAFF.

V gene TRBV9 combines with J gene TRBJ2-2; D gene unclear. V lost 0 bases and J lost 0, with 9 bases in between. Germline V lookup: CDR1 SGDLS, CDR2 YYNGEE. CDR3 size: 16 residues. The CDR3 is CASSVGHIANTGELFF. Here the CDR3 DNA reads TGTGCCAGCAGCGTAGGTCACATCGCGAACACCGGGGAGCTGTTTTTT.

The CDR3: CASSQVGQVDTGELFF. CDR3 in DNA: TGCGCCAGCAGCCAAGTCGGACAGGTGGACACCGGGGAGCTGTTTTTT. This sequence joins TRBV4-1 and TRBJ2-2, with 7 bases lining up with TRBD1. The CDR3 has 16 amino acids. The V gene's germline CDR1 is MGHRA and CDR2 YSYEKL. The V and J ends lost 1 base and 3 bases, in that order; junction bases with no gene match: 5.

The genes are TRBV4-3 and TRBJ2-2, with D perhaps matching TRBD1 or TRBD2 (5 bases each). Germline CDR1 is LGHNA and CDR2 is YSLEER. Trimming cost V 0 bases and J 5 bases, with 13 bases left between them. This CDR3 comprises 16 residues. The CDR3 sequence is CASSQDTGRETGELFF. The CDR3 DNA is TGCGCCAGCAGCCAAGATACCGGCAGGGAGACCGGGGAGCTGTTTTTT.

The V call is TRBV30, the J call TRBJ2-5, with D possibly being TRBD1 (5 bases). The CDR3 totals 13 residues. Trimming cost V 7 bases and J 3 bases, with 15 bases left between them. CDR1 GTSNPN and CDR2 SVGIG come from the germline V gene (reference sequence). CDR3 DNA sequence: TGTGCCTTTGTAAGGGGCGTTAAAGAGACCCAGTACTTC. Its protein is CAFVRGVKETQYF.

This chain joins TRBV7-6 and TRBJ2-1; 11 bases are shared with TRBD2. This CDR3 spans 16 amino acids. The trim removed 5 bases at V and 1 base at J, leaving 4 bases unmatched. In germline, CDR1 is SGHVS, CDR2 FNYEAQ. The CDR3 here is CASSSGTSGSYNEQFF. Written as DNA, the CDR3 is TGTGCCAGCAGCAGCGGGACTAGCGGTTCCTACAATGAGCAGTTCTTC. Full variable domain (outside the CDR3, taken from reference TRBV7-6 and TRBJ2-1): GAGVSQSPRYKVTKRGQDVALRCDPISGHVSLYWYRQALGQGPEFLTYFNYEAQQDKSGLPNDRFSAERPEGSISTLTIQRTEQRDSAMYRCASSSGTSGSYNEQFFGPGTRLTVL.

The chain employs TRBV5-4 and TRBJ2-7; 8 bases are shared with TRBD2. Germline V gene sequence: CDR1 SGHNT, CDR2 YYREEE (reference sequence). This CDR3 has 14 amino acids. The J segment lost 3 bases and the V segment lost 3 bases, leaving 5 bases of the junction unmatched. CDR3 protein: CASSSRGAFYEQYF. The DNA of the CDR3 is TGTGCCAGCAGCTCGCGGGGGGCCTTCTACGAGCAGTACTTC.

A note on this clone: Within the sample, other DNA sequences also encode this same CDR3. The chain uses TRBV7-9 and TRBJ1-5; D remains ambiguous. The CDR3 length is 15 residues. V lost 1 base, J lost 2 bases, and 9 bases lay in between. Germline CDR1 SEHNR, CDR2 FQNEAQ (reference sequence). CDR3 nucleotides: TGTGCCAGCAGCTTAGTTGGCGACGGCAATCAGCCCCAGCATTTT. Its protein product is CASSLVGDGNQPQHF.

In DNA form, the CDR3 reads TGTGCCAGCAGTTTTCAGGGGGACTATGGCTACACCTTC. Translation gives CASSFQGDYGYTF. The rearrangement links TRBV6-5 to TRBJ1-2; the match to TRBD1 covers 7 bases. CDR1 and CDR2 (germline): MNHEY, SVGAGI. With 4 bases clipped from V and 3 bases from J, the junction kept 2 bases outside the gene matches. This CDR3 region has 13 residues.

V and J are TRBV10-1 and TRBJ2-7; D possibly corresponds to TRBD1 (6 bases). This CDR3 region has 15 residues. With 6 bases removed from V and 1 base from J, the gap between germline ends came to 16 bases. Germline-derived CDR1 and CDR2 are WNHNN and SYGVQD (reference sequence). The CDR3 DNA reads as TGCGCCAGCAGCCCCGACAGGTTGCCATCCTACGAGCAGTACTTC. Translating it yields CASSPDRLPSYEQYF.

The J gene is TRBJ1-2, the V gene TRBV2; D gene ambiguous. With 4 bases removed from V and 2 bases from J, the gap between germline ends came to 11 bases. The germline CDR1 and CDR2 sequences are SNHLY and FYNNEI. CDR3 size: 14 residues. CDR3 residues: CASSGEQWNYGYTF. The CDR3 bases are TGTGCCAGCAGTGGGGAACAATGGAACTATGGCTACACCTTC.

The CDR3 here is CASSLSLAGASSYEQYF. The CDR3 DNA follows: TGTGCCAGCAGCTTGTCCCTAGCGGGAGCAAGCTCCTACGAGCAGTACTTC. V gene TRBV5-4 combines with J gene TRBJ2-7, with 10 bases that match TRBD2. This CDR3 is 17 amino acids long. Trimming took 1 base from V and 0 from J; bases not matched to a gene: 7. Germline assignment: CDR1 SGHNT and CDR2 YYREEE (reference sequence).

Details on this clone: The same CDR3 can be traced to other DNA sequences in this sample. The J gene is TRBJ2-7, the V gene TRBV7-2; perhaps TRBD1 as D (5 bases). V dropped 5 bases and J dropped 2 bases, with 10 bases sitting between them. This CDR3 region has 13 residues. The germline V gene encodes CDR1 SGHTA and CDR2 FQGNSA. The CDR3 protein is CASSLTGPYEQYF. Written as DNA, the CDR3 is TGTGCCAGCAGCCTTACAGGACCCTACGAGCAGTACTTC.

V gene TRBV5-1 combines with J gene TRBJ2-2; no clear D gene. Germline V CDR1 and CDR2: SGHRS, YFSETQ. V was shortened by 0 bases and J by 4 bases, with 10 bases between the two germline ends. CDR3 size: 15 residues. As DNA, the CDR3 is TGCGCCAGCAGCTTGGATGTAGTGGGCACCGGGGAGCTGTTTTTT. Translation gives CASSLDVVGTGELFF.

This rearrangement joins TRBV5-1 to TRBJ1-6; D ambiguous. Looked up from germline, CDR1 is SGHRS and CDR2 is YFSETQ. The V end lost 2 bases, the J end lost 5 bases, and 11 bases lay between the germline ends. This CDR3 has 15 residues. CDR3 residues: CASSFERSDNSPLHF. The CDR3 DNA reads as TGCGCCAGCAGCTTCGAACGGAGTGATAATTCACCCCTCCACTTT.

The rearrangement joins TRBV5-8 to TRBJ2-5; D not certain. V was shortened by 5 bases and J by 1 base, with 12 bases between the two germline ends. The germline V gene has CDR1 SGHTS and CDR2 YDEGEE. CDR3 length: 14 residues. CDR3 sequence (DNA): TGTGCCAGCAGTCTGTCCGGGCTCCAAGAGACCCAGTACTTC. Translating it yields CASSLSGLQETQYF.

Worth noting for this clone: Within the sample, other DNA sequences also encode this same CDR3. CDR3 sequence (DNA): TGTGCCTGGAGTACTCAGGTAAACACTGAAGCTTTCTTT. Translation: CAWSTQVNTEAFF. This rearrangement joins TRBV30 to TRBJ1-1, with D unresolved. CDR1 GTSNPN and CDR2 SVGIG come from the germline V gene (reference sequence). Trimming removed 2 bases at V and 2 bases at J, with 9 bases between. The CDR3 is 13 residues long.

The chain couples TRBV6-9 to TRBJ1-1, with D hard to call. CDR1 is MNHGY, CDR2 SVAAGI, per germline. The CDR3 sequence is 18 residues long. Trimming shortened V by 2 bases and J by 1 base, and 20 bases separated the two germline ends. DNA of the CDR3: TGTGCCAGCAGTTATATAGAAAGAGGTGAGGCAGCGAACACTGAAGCTTTCTTT. Translated: CASSYIERGEAANTEAFF.

For the CDR3, the DNA is TGTGCCAGCAGTCAGTTCCCCTCCTTTACGGGGGTTTATGGCTACACCTTC. Amino acid sequence: CASSQFPSFTGVYGYTF. The rearrangement uses TRBV27 and TRBJ1-2; a weak D match, TRBD1 (5 bases). V was cut by 5 bases and J by 5 bases, with 24 bases left in between. Germline V gives CDR1 MNHEY, CDR2 SMNVEV (reference sequence). The CDR3 length is 17 residues.

The chain couples TRBV27 to TRBJ2-3, with TRBD2 as a possible D gene (6 bases). Trimming cost V 5 bases and J 8 bases, with 20 bases left between them. CDR3 length: 15 residues. Germline V CDR1 and CDR2: MNHEY, SMNVEV (reference sequence). CDR3 nucleotide sequence: TGTGCCAGCAGTGCGCCTAGCGCCCGCCGGGTTACGCAGTATTTT. Its translation: CASSAPSARRVTQYF.

This clone has only one observation. This chain links TRBV5-1 with TRBJ1-4; tentatively, D is TRBD1 (6 bases). Trimming left V 0 bases short and J 7 bases short, with 19 bases between. The CDR3 runs to 17 residues. Germline CDR1 reads SGHRS; CDR2 reads YFSETQ. The CDR3 here is CASSLGAGGRNVEKLFF. The CDR3, as DNA: TGCGCCAGCAGCTTGGGAGCCGGGGGGCGAAATGTTGAAAAACTGTTTTTT.

The chain is built from TRBV5-4 and TRBJ2-3; D is uncertain. In germline, CDR1 is SGHNT, CDR2 YYREEE (reference sequence). The CDR3 is 14 residues long. With 4 bases removed from V and 0 bases from J, the gap between germline ends came to 9 bases. In nucleotides, the CDR3 is TGTGCCAGCAGCCAACTGTCTAGCACAGATACGCAGTATTTT. Protein: CASSQLSSTDTQYF.

The chain is built from TRBV27 and TRBJ2-1; no definite D call. Germline CDR1 is MNHEY and CDR2 is SMNVEV (reference sequence). V was cut by 6 bases and J by 7 bases, with 10 bases left in between. The length of the CDR3 is 12 residues. The CDR3 spells CASRGAVNEQFF. DNA of the CDR3: TGTGCCAGCAGGGGCGCGGTTAATGAGCAGTTCTTC.

The V gene is TRBV5-5, the J gene TRBJ2-5; TRBD1 might be the D (6 bases). V was cut by 3 bases and J by 0 bases, with 12 bases left in between. Looked up from germline, CDR1 is SGHKS and CDR2 is YYEKEE (reference sequence). This CDR3 is built from 15 residues. The CDR3 protein is CASSYGGSNQETQYF. Written as DNA, the CDR3 is TGTGCCAGCAGCTATGGGGGCAGTAACCAAGAGACCCAGTACTTC. Looking up the rest from reference TRBV5-5 and TRBJ2-5 gives the full variable domain: DAGVTQSPTHLIKTRGQQVTLRCSPISGHKSVSWYQQVLGQGPQFIFQYYEKEERGRGNFPDRFSARQFPNYSSELNVNALLLGDSALYLCASSYGGSNQETQYFGPGTRLLVL.

As to this clone: One base away lies a much larger clone, so this may be a sequencing read error. The rearrangement uses TRBV7-9 and TRBJ2-1; D unresolved. The CDR3 loop spans 11 amino acids. Germline CDR1 is SEHNR and CDR2 is FQNEAQ (reference sequence). Trimming removed 6 bases at V and 1 base at J, with 1 base between. The CDR3 DNA follows: TGTGCCAGCAGGTCCTACAATGAGCAGTTCTTC. It encodes CASRSYNEQFF.

A remark on this clone: An end of the junction differs from the germline gene, which may be a read error. J is TRBJ1-1 and V is TRBV6-1; 9 bases line up with TRBD1. CDR3 size: 13 residues. Looked up from germline, CDR1 is MNHNS and CDR2 is SASEGT. The CDR3 bases are TGTGCCAGCAGGACAGGGGGATACACTGAAGCTTCCTTT. This codes for CASRTGGYTEASF.

The V call is TRBV7-2, the J call TRBJ1-2; the D is unclear. Germline CDR1 and CDR2: SGHTA and FQGNSA. The CDR3 contains 13 residues. V lost 1 base to trimming and J lost 7 bases, with 10 bases between them. CDR3 DNA sequence: TGTGCCAGCAGCTTAGAGACCCGAACTGGCTACACCTTC. Protein sequence: CASSLETRTGYTF.

This chain links TRBV11-2 with TRBJ2-7; TRBD1 matches 7 bases. V was clipped by 5 bases and J by 6 bases; unmatched bases: 10. The germline CDR1 and CDR2 sequences are SGHAT and FQNNGV. CDR3 length: 14 residues. The CDR3 sequence: CASSPIQGLREQYF. The CDR3 bases are TGTGCCAGCAGCCCTATACAGGGGCTCCGCGAGCAGTACTTC.